Sequencing of this T cell receptor beta chain was carried out in a study of Graves' ophthalmopathy and Graves' hyperthyroidism (dated by TCRdb to 2016 to 2019). General notes on the study: Peripheral blood was collected at initial diagnosis, prior to any treatment. TCR beta repertoire signatures were used to distinguish Graves' ophthalmopathy from Graves' hyperthyroidism and to predict progression to ophthalmopathy. In total, 135 blood samples were TCR-sequenced: 43 ophthalmopathy, 75 hyperthyroidism and some 17 hyperthyroidism-to-ophthalmopathy patients. To explore V-J signatures that separate ophthalmopathy from hyperthyroidism, a discovery set of more than 95 patients was enrolled, consisting of about 43 with ophthalmopathy and fewer than 60 with stable hyperthyroidism. The independent validation cohort included 18 to 20 hyperthyroidism patients plus 17 patients who later progressed from hyperthyroidism to ophthalmopathy. In five to seven hyperthyroidism patients, the T-cell repertoire of thyroid tissue was compared with the T-cell repertoire of blood. Following sampling, methimazole starting at 30 mg daily was administered to hyperthyroidism patients, and high-dose intravenous methylprednisolone was administered to ophthalmopathy patients. The 75 to 100 discovery patients were randomly split 7:3 into training and test sets.

This clonotype was seen at least ten times. Its antigen remains unidentified. No base quality values were provided; no much bigger clone lies one nucleotide off. Stable hyperthyroidism was defined as no progression to ophthalmopathy within 18 months of follow-up. Patients with hyperthyroidism were aged 18 to 65 years, had been newly diagnosed, and had a disease duration of less than 2 months. Patients with other autoimmune diseases, uncontrolled infections, pregnancy or lactation were excluded from the study. Clinical symptoms, serum thyroxine, TRAb, thyroid ultrasound and orbital computed tomography formed the basis of the diagnosis. Ficoll-Paque density gradient centrifugation was used to isolate PBMCs from about 9 ml of fresh peripheral blood. Trizol reagent was used to extract the total RNA, and its quality was then checked on an Agilent 2100 Bioanalyzer. For repertoire sequencing, the TCR beta CDR3 regions were amplified from RNA transcripts. The first round was an RT-PCR using HTBI primers with the Qiagen OneStep RT-PCR kit, and this first round was followed by a second-round multiplex PCR, then size selection and purification. The libraries underwent paired-end sequencing with 100 bp reads on an Illumina HiSeq2000. The authors' analysis ran thus. SOAPnuke was used to process the reads, removing any read that contained adapters or uncalled bases, had a mean Phred below 15, or lacked an exact match to the constant primer or identifier. High-quality paired reads were merged with COPE v1.2.5. Unique nucleotide sequences were defined as clonotypes and aligned to IMGT TRB V, D and J references using MiTCR v1.1. The analysis was limited to V-J combinations with a frequency above 0.0001, which together covered 99.2% of repertoires. For each V-J combination, a TCR clonal expansion and chaos score was defined as the ratio of F50 clonal expansion to chaos observed in the TCRdist matrix. Welch's t-statistics and random forest were used to reduce the features to 10 to 15 V-J combinations, which were then used as input to a naive Bayes classifier. The similarity between thyroid and blood repertoires was quantified using the Morisita-Horn index. The public reads were quality trimmed at Q25 with fastp and then assembled into clones with MiXCR by TCRdb, keeping productive beta chains. Identical CDR3 protein sequences are pooled into one entry, listed with their most common genes and DNA. In this record, the V and J calls reflect TCRdb's handling and not the investigators' own analysis. The sample includes approximately 410,000 distinct CDR3 sequences, with 15% to 17% observed a single time. 5.5% to 7% of the sample is in the top ten clones.

Via the germline V gene (reference sequence), CDR1 is LNHDA and CDR2 SQIVND. The CDR3 contains 14 residues, cysteine and phenylalanine counted. Only CDR3 DNA remains: 42 bases, in frame from the first base. Compared with germline, V lacks 3 bases and J lacks 6 bases; bases without a gene match: 7. What the study reported, not specific to this receptor: Most of the expanded thyroid clonotypes with a frequency above 0.001 were also detected in blood, and it was suggested that the thyroid immune response may be reflected by blood repertoires. In validation, the model predicted ophthalmopathy progression with less than 71% sensitivity and roughly 72% specificity; more than ten predicted patients were CT-confirmed with GO in a median of around 6 months. Ophthalmopathy was separated from stable hyperthyroidism by the 13-signature model with just under 90% sensitivity and about 83% specificity in cross-validation and with 80%/75% in the test set. No statistical method was used to set the sample size in advance, and the investigators knew which group each participant was assigned to.

Specimen: peripheral blood. The chain uses TRBV19 and TRBJ2-7, and TRBD2 aligns with 8 junction nucleotides. This TCR derives from a woman aged 18 to 35 with stable Graves' hyperthyroidism. Donor details come from another sample of the same person, matched by shared clones. The bases read TGTGCCAGTAGTATCGCGGGGGGTAGCGCCGAGCAGTACTTC. This gives the protein CASSIAGGSAEQYF.